This passage covers 19 T cell receptor beta chains from one sample sequenced in a study of blood T cell repertoires in COVID-19. Some clones are missing from TCRdb's copy, which holds only in-frame ones; the method was immunoSEQ multiplex PCR. This table has approximately 210,000 clones, 70% to 90% appearing once. Source material: PBMCs or T cells enriched from blood (not recorded which). The receptors were sampled from a woman aged 45-65 years with acute COVID-19.

The rearrangement uses TRBV9 and TRBJ1-5, with D maybe TRBD1 (5 bases). This CDR3 is built from 15 residues. V lost 4 bases and J lost 6, with 17 bases in between. From germline, CDR1 is SGDLS and CDR2 YYNGEE. This chain's CDR3 is CASSYEGVQGQPQHF. CDR3 DNA: TGTGCCAGCAGCTACGAAGGAGTCCAGGGTCAGCCCCAGCATTTT.

V is TRBV9 and J is TRBJ2-5; D is uncertain. The germline V gene has CDR1 SGDLS and CDR2 YYNGEE. Trimming left V 3 bases short and J 5 bases short, with 17 bases between. The CDR3 sequence is 15 residues long. DNA for the CDR3: TGTGCCAGCAGCGCAACCTCCGGGTTGGCGGAGACCCAGTACTTC. This gives the protein CASSATSGLAETQYF.

This rearrangement joins TRBV7-3 to TRBJ2-5, with a possible D match to TRBD1 (6 bases). Deletions cut 1 base from V and 0 bases from J, with 9 bases between. The CDR3 extends over 15 amino acids. Germline V lookup: CDR1 SGHTA, CDR2 FQGTGA. The CDR3 loop reads CASSLNRGYQETQYF. The DNA of the CDR3 is TGTGCCAGCAGCTTAAATAGGGGGTACCAAGAGACCCAGTACTTC.

The chain joins TRBV16 to TRBJ1-2; 7 nucleotides align to TRBD1. The CDR3 is made up of 13 amino acids. Germline V gene lookup returns CDR1 KGHSY and CDR2 FQNENV. Trimming removed 7 bases from V and 2 bases from J; junction bases left unmatched: 4. The CDR3 loop is CASTRDSNYGYTF. DNA of the CDR3: TGTGCCAGCACCAGGGACAGCAACTATGGCTACACCTTC.

The V and J genes are TRBV28 and TRBJ2-1; D possibly corresponds to TRBD2 (5 bases). This CDR3 comprises 15 residues. Germline lookup yields CDR1 MDHEN and CDR2 SYDVKM. Trimming removed 3 bases from V and 5 bases from J, with 14 bases in between. As DNA, the CDR3 is TGTGCCAGCAGTTTGTGGGCTCGGGAAAACAATGAGCAGTTCTTC. This gives the protein CASSLWARENNEQFF.

The chain is built from TRBV11-2 and TRBJ2-7; the D is unclear. The CDR3 runs 15 residues. CDR1 is SGHAT and CDR2 is FQNNGV in the germline V gene. V was trimmed by 1 base and J by 0 bases, leaving 10 bases between them. The CDR3 loop is CASSLVYRSSYEQYF. The CDR3 DNA reads TGTGCCAGCAGCTTAGTGTACCGGAGCTCCTACGAGCAGTACTTC.

The V and J genes are TRBV5-8 and TRBJ2-1; D unresolved. The germline gives CDR1 SGHTS, CDR2 YDEGEE. V lost 0 bases to trimming and J lost 2 bases, with 9 bases between them. The CDR3 is 15 residues long. The CDR3 DNA follows: TGTGCCAGCAGCTTGGGTGAGGTCCCCTACAATGAGCAGTTCTTC. It is translated as CASSLGEVPYNEQFF.

V is TRBV27 and J is TRBJ1-5, with a weak D call TRBD1 (5 bases). This CDR3 spans 13 amino acids. Germline CDR1 MNHEY, CDR2 SMNVEV (reference sequence). Trimming removed 3 bases at V and 9 bases at J, with 12 bases between. CDR3 sequence: CASSLQGGRPQHF. The CDR3, as DNA: TGTGCCAGCAGTTTGCAGGGAGGCAGGCCCCAGCATTTT.

This clone was counted a few times. V and J are TRBV7-2 and TRBJ2-3; D is perhaps TRBD2 (7 bases). The germline CDR1 and CDR2 sequences are SGHTA and FQGNSA. The CDR3 is 12 amino acids. The V end lost 3 bases, the J end lost 13 bases, and 14 bases lay between the germline ends. CDR3 sequence (DNA): TGTGCCAGCAGCTTGGGACAAGGGAGGGAGTATTTT. Translating gives CASSLGQGREYF.

The V and J genes are TRBV3-1 (or the pseudogene TRBV3-2) and TRBJ1-1; D unclear. The CDR3 has 14 residues. Germline V gene sequence: CDR1 LGHDT, CDR2 YNNKEL (reference sequence). V was shortened by 7 bases and J by 0 bases, with 12 bases between the two germline ends. The CDR3 here is CASTEGFMNTEAFF. CDR3 DNA: TGTGCCAGCACAGAGGGTTTCATGAACACTGAAGCTTTCTTT.

The genes are TRBV2 and TRBJ1-3; D ambiguous. V shed 10 bases and J shed 1 base, with 8 bases lying between them. CDR3 length equals 12 residues. CDR1 is SNHLY and CDR2 is FYNNEI in the germline V gene. This CDR3 is CATRESGNTIYF. CDR3 bases: TGTGCCACCCGAGAGTCTGGAAACACCATATATTTT.

The chain couples TRBV6-1 to TRBJ1-5, with 7 positions matching TRBD1. This CDR3 contains 18 residues. Germline V CDR1 and CDR2: MNHNS, SASEGT. Trimming at V came to 3 bases and at J to 4 bases, leaving 15 bases not matched to a gene. CDR3 bases: TGTGCCAGCAGTGAGTATGTAGGGACAGTGGAGCTAAATCAGCCCCAGCATTTT. Translating it yields CASSEYVGTVELNQPQHF.

V gene TRBV18 combines with J gene TRBJ2-3, with 11 bases identical to TRBD2. With 4 bases clipped from V and 0 bases from J, the junction kept 9 bases outside the gene matches. The CDR3 extends over 18 amino acids. CDR1 is KGHSH and CDR2 is LQKENI in the germline V gene. The CDR3 bases are TGTGCCAGCTCACTTCTAGCGGGAGGACTCAGGAGCACAGATACGCAGTATTTT. Translation: CASSLLAGGLRSTDTQYF. The variable domain in full, with the rest retrieved from reference TRBV18 and TRBJ2-3, is NAGVMQNPRHLVRRRGQEARLRCSPMKGHSHVYWYRQLPEEGLKFMVYLQKENIIDESGMPKERFSAEFPKEGPSILRIQQVVRGDSAAYFCASSLLAGGLRSTDTQYFGPGTRLTVL.

The chain uses TRBV6-6 and TRBJ2-7; D perhaps matches TRBD2 (6 bases). In germline, CDR1 is MNHNY, CDR2 SVGAGI (reference sequence). Trimming pared 3 bases from V and 5 bases from J, leaving 17 bases between. The CDR3 totals 15 residues. The CDR3 nucleotides are TGTGCCAGCAGTTATGGGGGGAGCCCGCCCCACGAGCAGTACTTC. Its translation is CASSYGGSPPHEQYF.

The chain uses TRBV4-3 and TRBJ2-3, with D unresolved. Germline values: CDR1 LGHNA, CDR2 YSLEER. This CDR3 region has 15 residues. V gave up 0 bases and J gave up 2 bases, with 9 bases separating them. The CDR3 loop reads CASSQDHSITDTQYF. The CDR3 DNA follows: TGCGCCAGCAGCCAAGATCACTCAATCACAGATACGCAGTATTTT.

The gene calls are TRBV27 and TRBJ2-1; maybe TRBD2 (6 bases). The V gene's germline CDR1 is MNHEY and CDR2 SMNVEV (reference sequence). CDR3 size: 16 residues. With 6 bases removed from V and 4 bases from J, the gap between germline ends came to 19 bases. Written as DNA, the CDR3 is TGTGCCAGCAGCCCCTTAGCGGTAACCCATTACAATGAGCAGTTCTTC. This sequence encodes CASSPLAVTHYNEQFF.

The V call is TRBV24-1, the J call TRBJ2-6; 7 positions agree with TRBD1. The trim removed 4 bases at V and 3 bases at J, leaving 5 bases unmatched. This CDR3 has 16 amino acids. Per the germline V gene, CDR1 is KGHDR and CDR2 is SFDVKD. The CDR3 coding sequence is TGTGCCACCAGTGACGACAGGGCTGGTGGGGCCAACGTCCTGACTTTC. This codes for CATSDDRAGGANVLTF.

A remark on this clone: The identical CDR3 is also encoded by other nucleotide sequences in the sample. The V gene is TRBV6-5, the J gene TRBJ2-7; 10 bases are a match to TRBD2. Germline V lookup: CDR1 MNHEY, CDR2 SVGAGI. CDR3 length equals 14 residues. V gave up 6 bases and J gave up 0 bases; unmatched junction bases: 2. The DNA for the CDR3 is TGTGCCAGCAGCCGGACTAGCGGCTCCTACGAGCAGTACTTC. This sequence encodes CASSRTSGSYEQYF.

This chain uses TRBV15 with TRBJ1-1; D is undetermined. Trimming left V 5 bases short and J 3 bases short, with 13 bases between. CDR3 length equals 14 residues. Germline V gene data show CDR1 as LNHNV and CDR2 as YYDKDF (reference sequence). The CDR3 loop reads CATSPHPTYTEAFF. The CDR3, as DNA: TGTGCCACCAGCCCGCACCCAACATACACTGAAGCTTTCTTT.